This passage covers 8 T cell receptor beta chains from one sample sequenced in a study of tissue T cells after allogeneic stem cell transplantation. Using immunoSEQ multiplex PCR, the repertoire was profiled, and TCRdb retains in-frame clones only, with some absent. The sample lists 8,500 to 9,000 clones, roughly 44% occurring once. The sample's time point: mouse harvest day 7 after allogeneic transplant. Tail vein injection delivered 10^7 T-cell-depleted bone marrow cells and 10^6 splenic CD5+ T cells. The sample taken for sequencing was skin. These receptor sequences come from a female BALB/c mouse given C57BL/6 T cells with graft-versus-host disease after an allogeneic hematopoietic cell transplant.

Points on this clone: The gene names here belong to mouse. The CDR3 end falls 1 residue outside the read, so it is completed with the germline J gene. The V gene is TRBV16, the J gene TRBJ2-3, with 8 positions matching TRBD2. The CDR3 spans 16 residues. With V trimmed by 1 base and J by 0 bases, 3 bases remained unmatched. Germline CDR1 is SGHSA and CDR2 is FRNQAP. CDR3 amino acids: CASSLGPGGSAETLYF. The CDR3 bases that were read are TGTGCAAGCAGCTTAGGACCTGGGGGGAGTGCAGAAACGCTGTAT.

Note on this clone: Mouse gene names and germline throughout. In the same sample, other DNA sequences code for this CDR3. CDR3 region: CASSLTPNTEVFF. CDR3 bases read: TGTGCCAGCAGTCTCACCCCCAACACAGAAGTCTTC. The rearrangement uses TRBV26 and TRBJ1-1; D is uncertain. The read comes to an end 1 residue before the CDR3 does, leaving the germline J gene to fill in the end. V was clipped by 3 bases and J by 2 bases, with 7 bases between them. The CDR3 is 13 residues long. Per the germline V gene, CDR1 is KGHPV and CDR2 is FQNQEV (reference sequence).

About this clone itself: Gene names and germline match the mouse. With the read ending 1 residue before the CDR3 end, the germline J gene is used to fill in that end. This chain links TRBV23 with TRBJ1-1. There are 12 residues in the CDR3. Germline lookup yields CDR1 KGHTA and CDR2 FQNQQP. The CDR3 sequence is CSSRRGNTEVFF. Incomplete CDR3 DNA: TGCTCCAGCAGACGGGGAAACACAGAAGTCTTC.

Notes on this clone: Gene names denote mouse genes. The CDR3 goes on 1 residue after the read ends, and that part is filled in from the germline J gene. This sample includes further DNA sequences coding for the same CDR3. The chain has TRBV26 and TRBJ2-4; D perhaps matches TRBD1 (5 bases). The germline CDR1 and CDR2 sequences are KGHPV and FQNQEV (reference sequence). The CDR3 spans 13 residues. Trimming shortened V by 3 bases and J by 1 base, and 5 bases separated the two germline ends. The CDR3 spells CASSLGGQNTLYF. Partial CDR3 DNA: TGTGCCAGCAGTCTAGGGGGTCAAAACACCTTGTAC. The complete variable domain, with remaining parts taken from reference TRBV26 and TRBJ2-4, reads NSKVIQTPRYLVKGQGQKAKMRCIPEKGHPVVFWYQQNKNNEFKFLINFQNQEVLQQIDMTEKRFSAECPSNSPCSLEIQSSEAGDSALYLCASSLGGQNTLYFGAGTRLSVL.

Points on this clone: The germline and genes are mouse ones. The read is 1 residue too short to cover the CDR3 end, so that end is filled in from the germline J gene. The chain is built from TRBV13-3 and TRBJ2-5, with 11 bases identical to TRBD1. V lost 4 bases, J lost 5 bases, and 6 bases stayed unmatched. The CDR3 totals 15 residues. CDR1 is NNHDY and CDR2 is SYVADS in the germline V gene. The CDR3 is CASSLGQGGGDTQYF. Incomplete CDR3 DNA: TGTGCCAGCAGTTTGGGACAGGGGGGGGGAGACACCCAGTAC.

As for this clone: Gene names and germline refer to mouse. The covered CDR3 bases are TGCTCCAGCAGTCAATCGGGGACAGGGAATGGAAATACGCTCTAT. Amino acid sequence: CSSSQSGTGNGNTLY. The CDR3, in full, reads CSSSQSGTGNGNTLYF. V gene TRBV23 combines with J gene TRBJ1-3; the D call in the table, TRBD1, was not verified against the DNA. Read coverage stops 1 residue before the CDR3 terminus; the germline J gene supplies the remainder. Germline-derived CDR1 and CDR2 are KGHTA and FQNQQP. The CDR3 extends over 16 amino acids.

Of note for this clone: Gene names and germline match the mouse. CDR3 DNA (partial): TGTGCCAGCAGCTCCGGGACATTCTCCTATGAACAGTAC. Translation: CASSSGTFSYEQY. The whole CDR3 sequence is CASSSGTFSYEQYF. The genes are TRBV26 and TRBJ2-7; a weak D match, TRBD1 (6 bases). The CDR3 end lies 1 residue beyond the end of the read and is filled in from the germline J gene. The CDR3 consists of 14 residues. Trimming cost V 6 bases and J 0 bases, with 12 bases left between them. Germline V gene data show CDR1 as KGHPV and CDR2 as FQNQEV (reference sequence).

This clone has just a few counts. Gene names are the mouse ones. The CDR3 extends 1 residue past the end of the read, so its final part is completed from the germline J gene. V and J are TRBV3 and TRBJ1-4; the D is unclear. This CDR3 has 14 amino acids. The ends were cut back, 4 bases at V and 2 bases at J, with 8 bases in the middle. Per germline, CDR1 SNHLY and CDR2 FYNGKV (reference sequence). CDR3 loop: CASSYRQSNERLFF. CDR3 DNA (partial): TGTGCCAGCAGCTACAGACAATCCAACGAAAGATTATTT.